A selection of T cell receptor beta chains follows, all from one sample in a study of CD8+CD57+ T cells in acquired aplastic anemia. TCRdb re-called the reads with MiXCR, one entry per CDR3 protein. The sample yields about 40,000 distinct CDR3 sequences, roughly two thirds seen once. Sequenced input: sorted CD4+, CD8+, or CD8+CD57+ T cells (not recorded which) from PBMCs. These receptors were taken from a human donor with aplastic anemia. The CDR3 runs from the conserved cysteine through the conserved F or W.

TRBV5-1 CASSYGNEKLFF
TRBV10-3 CAISAGTSGYQETQYF
TRBV20-1 CSASDWGNTVAFF
TRBV6-5 CASSYGGRVNTEAFF
TRBV6-1 CASSTTGATGNEQFF
TRBV10-1 CASSPGLEEETQYF
TRBV12-3/TRBV12-4 CASREDSYEQYF
TRBV11-2 CASSLVFGTANTEAFF
TRBV15 CATSRERQGYQPQHF
TRBV5-1 CASSTGQGWVRDGYTF
TRBV20-1 CSARLIGGQLGEAFF
TRBV2 CASSEDRGTLYGYTF
TRBV19 CASSYRTAAYNEQFF
TRBV25-1 CASSLDPRYFSYEQYF
TRBV20-1 CSARARWDSAPYGYTF
TRBV6-5 CASRYDRGQTEAFF
TRBV20-1 CSAPLAGGSYEQYF
TRBV11-2 CASSLRPDSKTF
TRBV11-2 CASSLDRVVNEQYF
TRBV7-2 CASSKDATLGYEQYF
TRBV19 CASRTGEKNTGELFF
TRBV11-1 CASSIPTGTYDEQFF
TRBV19 CASSIAGEETQYF
TRBV29-1 CSASPDSTDTQYF
TRBV7-8 CASSLVDTGELFF
TRBV7-2 CASSLVVTSGDTQYF
TRBV13 CASSLVAWGNEQFF
TRBV7-6 CASRQGTGSTDTQYF
TRBV10-3 CAISSRGPYEQYF
TRBV20-1 CSARQYYEQYF
TRBV15 CATSRVGVSNQPQHF
TRBV20-1 CSARDGRGQFF
TRBV5-1 CASSRGQFSTDTQYF
TRBV2 CASVTWGAVDTQYF
TRBV7-9 CASSLAAGGLGNEQFF
TRBV4-1 CASSQVGGVGRGAFF
TRBV5-1 CASSLAIGGKYNEQFF
TRBV28 CASSPRDRAIVVHGYTF
TRBV25-1 CTSSDWVAGVGEQFF
TRBV10-3 CAISGTKETQYF
TRBV15 CATSREGAGYEQYF
TRBV29-1 CSVGGPDTGELFF
TRBV12-3/TRBV12-4 CASSLGGFGTEAFF
TRBV29-1 CSAAGIRNTEAFF
TRBV25-1 CASSNSESNQPQHF
TRBV11-2 CASSLDTQLRTSYGYTF
TRBV2 CASSETGGGQETQYF
TRBV10-3 CAISQDTDTQYF